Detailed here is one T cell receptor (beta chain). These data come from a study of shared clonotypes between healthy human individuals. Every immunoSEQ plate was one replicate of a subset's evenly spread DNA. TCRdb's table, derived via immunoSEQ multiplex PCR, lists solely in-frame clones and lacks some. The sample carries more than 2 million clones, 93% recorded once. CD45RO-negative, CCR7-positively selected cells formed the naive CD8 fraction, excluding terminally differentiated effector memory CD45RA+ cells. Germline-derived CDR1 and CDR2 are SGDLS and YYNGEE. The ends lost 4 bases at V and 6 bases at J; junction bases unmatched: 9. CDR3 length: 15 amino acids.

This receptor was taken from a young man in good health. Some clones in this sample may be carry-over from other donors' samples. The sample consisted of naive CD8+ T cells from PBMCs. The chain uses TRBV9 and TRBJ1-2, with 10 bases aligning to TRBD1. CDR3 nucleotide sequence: TGTGCCAGCAGCACCAAGACAGGGGGCGCGGATGGCTACACCTTC. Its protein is CASSTKTGGADGYTF.